This T cell receptor beta chain appears in the sequencing data of a study of sequential checkpoint blockade in melanoma. The overall study: Arm A got nivolumab then ipilimumab; arm B the reverse, 1:1. Each arm's sequence ended with maintenance nivolumab.

Repertoires were generated with immunoSEQ multiplex PCR, while TCRdb's copy carries only in-frame clones and drops some. The data hold 20,000 or so clones, with around 70% observed a single time. Trimming took 0 bases from V and 3 from J, leaving 9 bases between them. Germline V gene data show CDR1 as SGDLS and CDR2 as YYNGEE. The length of the CDR3 is 14 residues. This clone was detected a few times. Described treatment: randomized to nivolumab then ipilimumab (arm A) or the reverse (arm B). Sorted cells were live CD3+CD8+, lacking CD19 and CD56, from PBMCs. The TCR sequence derives from a human donor with melanoma. The source was CD8+ T cells sorted from blood (inferred from file names), collected from a patient given nivolumab and ipilimumab in sequence. The chain couples TRBV9 to TRBJ2-5, with TRBD2 as a possible D gene (6 bases). CDR3: CASSVEVAEETQYF. The CDR3, as DNA: TGTGCCAGCAGCGTAGAGGTAGCGGAAGAGACCCAGTACTTC.